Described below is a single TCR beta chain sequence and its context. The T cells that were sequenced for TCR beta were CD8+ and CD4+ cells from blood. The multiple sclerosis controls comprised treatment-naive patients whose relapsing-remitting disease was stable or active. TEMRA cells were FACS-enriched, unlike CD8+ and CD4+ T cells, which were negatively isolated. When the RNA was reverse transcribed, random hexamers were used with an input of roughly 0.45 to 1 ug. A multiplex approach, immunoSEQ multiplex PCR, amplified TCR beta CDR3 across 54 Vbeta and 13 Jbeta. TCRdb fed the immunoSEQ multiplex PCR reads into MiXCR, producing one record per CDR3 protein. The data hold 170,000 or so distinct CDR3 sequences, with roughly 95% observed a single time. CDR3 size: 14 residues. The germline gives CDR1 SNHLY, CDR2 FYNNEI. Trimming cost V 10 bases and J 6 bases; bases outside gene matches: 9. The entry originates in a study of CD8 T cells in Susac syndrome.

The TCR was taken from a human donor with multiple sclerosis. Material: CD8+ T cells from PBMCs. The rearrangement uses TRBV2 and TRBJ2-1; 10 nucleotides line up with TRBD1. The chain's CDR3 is CAKAGTGAVNEQFF. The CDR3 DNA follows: TGTGCCAAGGCCGGGACAGGGGCCGTCAATGAGCAGTTCTTC.